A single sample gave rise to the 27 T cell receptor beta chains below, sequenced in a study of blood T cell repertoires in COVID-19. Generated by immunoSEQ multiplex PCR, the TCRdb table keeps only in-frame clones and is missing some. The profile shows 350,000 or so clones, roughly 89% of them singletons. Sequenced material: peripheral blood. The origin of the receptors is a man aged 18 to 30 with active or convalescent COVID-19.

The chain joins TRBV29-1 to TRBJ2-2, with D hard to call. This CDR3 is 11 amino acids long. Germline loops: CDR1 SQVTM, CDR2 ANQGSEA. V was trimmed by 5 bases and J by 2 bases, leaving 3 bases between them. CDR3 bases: TGCAGCGTTCATAACACCGGGGAGCTGTTTTTT. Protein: CSVHNTGELFF.

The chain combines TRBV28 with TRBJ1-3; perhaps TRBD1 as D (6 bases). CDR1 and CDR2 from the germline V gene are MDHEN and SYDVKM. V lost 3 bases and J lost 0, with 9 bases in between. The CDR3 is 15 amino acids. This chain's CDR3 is CASSFTGTSGNTIYF. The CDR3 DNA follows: TGTGCCAGCAGTTTTACAGGGACCTCTGGAAACACCATATATTTT.

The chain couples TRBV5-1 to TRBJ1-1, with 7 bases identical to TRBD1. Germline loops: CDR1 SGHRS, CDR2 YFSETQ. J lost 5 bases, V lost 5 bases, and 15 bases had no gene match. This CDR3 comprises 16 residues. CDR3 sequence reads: CASSDRTGHPWTEAFF. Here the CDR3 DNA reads TGCGCCAGCAGTGATCGGACAGGCCATCCTTGGACTGAAGCTTTCTTT.

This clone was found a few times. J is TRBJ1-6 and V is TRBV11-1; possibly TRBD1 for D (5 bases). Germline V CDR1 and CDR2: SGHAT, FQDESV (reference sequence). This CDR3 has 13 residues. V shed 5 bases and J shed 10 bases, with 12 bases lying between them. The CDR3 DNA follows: TGTGCCAGCAGCCCCGGGCGGGGGTCACCCCTCCACTTT. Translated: CASSPGRGSPLHF.

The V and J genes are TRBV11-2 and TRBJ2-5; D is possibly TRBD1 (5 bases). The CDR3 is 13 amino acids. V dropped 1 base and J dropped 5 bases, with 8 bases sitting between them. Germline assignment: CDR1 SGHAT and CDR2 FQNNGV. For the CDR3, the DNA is TGTGCCAGCAGCTTAGTTAGGGGCGAGACCCAGTACTTC. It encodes CASSLVRGETQYF.

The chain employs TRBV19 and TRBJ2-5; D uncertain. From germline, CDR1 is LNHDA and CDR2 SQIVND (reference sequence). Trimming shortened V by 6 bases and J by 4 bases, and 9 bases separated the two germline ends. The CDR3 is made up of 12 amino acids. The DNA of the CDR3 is TGTGCCAGTAGACAATCGGGAGAGACCCAGTACTTC. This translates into CASRQSGETQYF.

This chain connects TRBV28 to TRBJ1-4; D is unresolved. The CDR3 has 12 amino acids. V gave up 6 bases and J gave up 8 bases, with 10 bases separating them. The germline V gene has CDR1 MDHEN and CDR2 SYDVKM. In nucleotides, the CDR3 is TGTGCCAGCAGGCGCGCGAAGGAAAAACTGTTTTTT. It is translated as CASRRAKEKLFF.

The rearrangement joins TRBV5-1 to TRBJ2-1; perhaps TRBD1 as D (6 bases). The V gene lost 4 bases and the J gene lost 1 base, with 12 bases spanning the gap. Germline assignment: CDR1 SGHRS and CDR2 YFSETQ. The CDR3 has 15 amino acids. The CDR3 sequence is CASSASGESYNEQFF. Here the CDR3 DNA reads TGCGCCAGCAGCGCCTCAGGGGAGTCCTACAATGAGCAGTTCTTC.

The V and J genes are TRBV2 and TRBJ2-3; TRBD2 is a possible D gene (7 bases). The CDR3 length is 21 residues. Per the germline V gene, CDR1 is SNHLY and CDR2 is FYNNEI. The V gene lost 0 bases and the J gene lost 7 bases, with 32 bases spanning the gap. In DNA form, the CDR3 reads TGTGCCAGCAGTGAAGCGCTTATGGACAGCATTTTGCGGGGGAGCTCCCATACGCAGTATTTT. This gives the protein CASSEALMDSILRGSSHTQYF.

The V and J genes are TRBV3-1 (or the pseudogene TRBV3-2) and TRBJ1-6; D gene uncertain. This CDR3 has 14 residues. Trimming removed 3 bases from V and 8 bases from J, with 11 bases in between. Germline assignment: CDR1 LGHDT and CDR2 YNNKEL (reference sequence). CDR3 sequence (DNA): TGTGCCAGCAGCCAGAGGGCATTGGATTCACCCCTCCACTTT. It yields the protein CASSQRALDSPLHF.

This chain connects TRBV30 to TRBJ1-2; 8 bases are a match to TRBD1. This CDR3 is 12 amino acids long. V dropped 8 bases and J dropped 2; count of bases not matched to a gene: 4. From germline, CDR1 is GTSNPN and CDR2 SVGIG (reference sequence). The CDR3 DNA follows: TGTGCCGGGGGACAGGCAAACTATGGCTACACCTTC. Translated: CAGGQANYGYTF.

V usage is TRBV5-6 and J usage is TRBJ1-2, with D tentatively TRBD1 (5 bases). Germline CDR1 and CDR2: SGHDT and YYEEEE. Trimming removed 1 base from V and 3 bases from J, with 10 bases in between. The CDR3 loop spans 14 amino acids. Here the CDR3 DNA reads TGTGCCAGCAGCTTGTTCGGGGGTGACTATGGCTACACCTTC. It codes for CASSLFGGDYGYTF. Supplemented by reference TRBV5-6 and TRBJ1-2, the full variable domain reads DAGVTQSPTHLIKTRGQQVTLRCSPKSGHDTVSWYQQALGQGPQFIFQYYEEEERQRGNFPDRFSGHQFPNYSSELNVNALLLGDSALYLCASSLFGGDYGYTFGSGTRLTVV.

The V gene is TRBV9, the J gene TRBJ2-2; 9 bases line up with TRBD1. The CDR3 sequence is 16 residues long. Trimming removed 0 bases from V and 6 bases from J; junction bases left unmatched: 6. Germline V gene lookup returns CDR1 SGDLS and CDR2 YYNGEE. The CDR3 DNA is TGTGCCAGCAGCGTAGTTGGGACAGGGCTCTCCGGGGAGCTGTTTTTT. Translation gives CASSVVGTGLSGELFF.

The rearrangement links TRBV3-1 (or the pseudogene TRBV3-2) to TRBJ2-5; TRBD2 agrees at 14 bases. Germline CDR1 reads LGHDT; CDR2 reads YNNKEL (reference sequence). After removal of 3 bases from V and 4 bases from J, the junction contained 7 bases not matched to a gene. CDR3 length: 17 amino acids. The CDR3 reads CASSQTGLAGGRETQYF. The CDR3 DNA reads TGTGCCAGCAGCCAGACCGGACTAGCGGGGGGAAGAGAGACCCAGTACTTC.

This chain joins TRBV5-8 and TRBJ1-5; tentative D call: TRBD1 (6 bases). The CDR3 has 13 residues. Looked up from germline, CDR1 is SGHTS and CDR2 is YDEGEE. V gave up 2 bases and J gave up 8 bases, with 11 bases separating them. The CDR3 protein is CASSFDRMEPQHF. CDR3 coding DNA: TGTGCCAGCAGCTTCGACAGGATGGAGCCCCAGCATTTT.

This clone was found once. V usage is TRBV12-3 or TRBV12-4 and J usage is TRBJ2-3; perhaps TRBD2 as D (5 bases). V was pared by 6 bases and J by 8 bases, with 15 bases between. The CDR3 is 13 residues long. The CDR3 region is CASSPLDRGTQYF. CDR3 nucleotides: TGTGCCAGCAGCCCCTTGGACCGGGGTACGCAGTATTTT.

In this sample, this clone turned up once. The CDR3 here is CASSPEGGYTEAFF. The CDR3 coding sequence is TGTGCCAGCAGCCCGGAGGGTGGGTACACTGAAGCTTTCTTT. The rearrangement links TRBV5-6 to TRBJ1-1, with D uncertain. V was trimmed by 4 bases and J by 3 bases, leaving 13 bases between them. CDR1 and CDR2 (germline): SGHDT, YYEEEE. The CDR3 totals 14 residues.

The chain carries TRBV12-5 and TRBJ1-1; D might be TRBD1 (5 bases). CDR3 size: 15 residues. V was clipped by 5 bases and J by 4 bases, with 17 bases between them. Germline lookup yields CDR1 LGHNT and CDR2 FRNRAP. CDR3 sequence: CASGRPGGRGTEAFF. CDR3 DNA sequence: TGTGCTAGTGGTCGGCCAGGAGGGAGGGGCACTGAAGCTTTCTTT.

Written as DNA, the CDR3 is TGTGCCAGCAGCCTAAGCGGGGGGGCTGGTCGTTCCGGGGAGCTGTTTTTT. Amino acids: CASSLSGGAGRSGELFF. The rearrangement links TRBV9 to TRBJ2-2; TRBD2 matches 10 bases. V was pared by 4 bases and J by 6 bases, with 12 bases of the junction left unmatched. This CDR3 comprises 17 residues. Germline CDR1 reads SGDLS; CDR2 reads YYNGEE.

In nucleotides, the CDR3 is TGTGCCAGCAGTTTAGGGGGGTTAAACACCATATATTTT. This encodes CASSLGGLNTIYF. The chain uses TRBV27 and TRBJ1-3; D may be TRBD1 (5 bases). Between the trimmed V and J ends, which lost 2 bases and 6 bases, there was a span of 8 bases. This CDR3 has 13 amino acids. Germline V gene sequence: CDR1 MNHEY, CDR2 SMNVEV (reference sequence).

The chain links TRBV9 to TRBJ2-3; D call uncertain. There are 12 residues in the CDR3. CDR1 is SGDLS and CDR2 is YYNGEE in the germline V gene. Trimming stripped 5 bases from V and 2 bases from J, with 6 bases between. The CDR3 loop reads CASSAYTDTQYF. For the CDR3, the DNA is TGTGCCAGCAGTGCCTACACAGATACGCAGTATTTT.

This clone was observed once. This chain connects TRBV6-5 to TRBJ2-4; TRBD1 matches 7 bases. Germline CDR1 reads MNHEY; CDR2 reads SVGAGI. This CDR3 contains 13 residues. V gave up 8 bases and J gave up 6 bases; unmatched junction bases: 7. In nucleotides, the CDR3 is TGTGCCAGCGGCTACAGGGACAGAAACATTCAGTACTTC. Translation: CASGYRDRNIQYF.

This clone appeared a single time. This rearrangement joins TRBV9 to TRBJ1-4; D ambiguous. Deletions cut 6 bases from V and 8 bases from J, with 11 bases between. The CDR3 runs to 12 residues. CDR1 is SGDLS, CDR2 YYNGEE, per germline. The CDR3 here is CASTPPREKLFF. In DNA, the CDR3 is TGTGCCAGCACCCCCCCCCGGGAAAAACTGTTTTTT.

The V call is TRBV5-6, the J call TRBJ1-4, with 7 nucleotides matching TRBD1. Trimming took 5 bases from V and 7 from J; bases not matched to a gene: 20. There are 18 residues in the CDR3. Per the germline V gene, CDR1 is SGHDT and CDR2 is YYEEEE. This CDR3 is CASRGMGTEGVESEKLFF. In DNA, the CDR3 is TGTGCCAGCAGGGGGATGGGGACAGAAGGTGTTGAAAGTGAAAAACTGTTTTTT.

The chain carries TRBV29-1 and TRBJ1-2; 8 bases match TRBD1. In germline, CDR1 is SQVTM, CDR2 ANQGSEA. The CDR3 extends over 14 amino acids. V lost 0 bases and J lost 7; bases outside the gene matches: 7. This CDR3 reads CSVEDFTGGSGYTF. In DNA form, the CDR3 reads TGCAGCGTTGAAGATTTTACAGGGGGGTCTGGCTACACCTTC.

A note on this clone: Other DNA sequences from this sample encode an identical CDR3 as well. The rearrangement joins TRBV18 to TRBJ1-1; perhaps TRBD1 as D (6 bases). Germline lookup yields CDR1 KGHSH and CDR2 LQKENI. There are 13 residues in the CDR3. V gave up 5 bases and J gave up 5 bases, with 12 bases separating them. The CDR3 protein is CASSTTGNTEAFF. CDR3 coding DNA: TGTGCCAGCTCAACTACAGGGAATACTGAAGCTTTCTTT.

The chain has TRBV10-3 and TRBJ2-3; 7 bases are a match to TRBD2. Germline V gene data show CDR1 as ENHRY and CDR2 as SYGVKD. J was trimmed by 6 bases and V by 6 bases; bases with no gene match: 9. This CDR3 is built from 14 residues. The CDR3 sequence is CAISGGRGADTQYF. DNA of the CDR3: TGTGCCATCAGCGGGGGGAGGGGTGCGGATACGCAGTATTTT.